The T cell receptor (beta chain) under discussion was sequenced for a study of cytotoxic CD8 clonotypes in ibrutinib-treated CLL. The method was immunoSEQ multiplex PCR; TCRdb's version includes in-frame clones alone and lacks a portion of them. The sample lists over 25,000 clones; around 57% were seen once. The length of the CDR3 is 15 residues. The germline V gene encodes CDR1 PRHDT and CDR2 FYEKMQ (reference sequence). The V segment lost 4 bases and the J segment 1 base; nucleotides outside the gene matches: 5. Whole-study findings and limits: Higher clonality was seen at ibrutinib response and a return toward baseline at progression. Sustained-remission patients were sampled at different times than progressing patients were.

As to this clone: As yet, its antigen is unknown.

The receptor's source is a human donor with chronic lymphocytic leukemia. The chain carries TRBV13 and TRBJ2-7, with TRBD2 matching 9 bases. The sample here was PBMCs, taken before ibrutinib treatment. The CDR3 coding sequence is TGTGCCAGCAGCTCGTATACTAGCGGGTCCTACGAGCAGTACTTC. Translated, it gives CASSSYTSGSYEQYF.